This TCR beta chain is from a study of blood T cell repertoires in COVID-19. TCRdb keeps only in-frame clones here, not all; method: immunoSEQ multiplex PCR. The sample includes roughly 120,000 clones, less than 90% of them seen just once. The CDR3 has 13 amino acids. Germline CDR1 is SGHNT and CDR2 is YYREEE (reference sequence). V lost 3 bases and J 6 bases, leaving 10 bases between the germline ends. The clonotype comes from a man older than 75 with acute or convalescent COVID-19. Specimen: peripheral blood. The chain carries TRBV5-4 and TRBJ2-1; D gene unclear. The CDR3 DNA reads TGTGCCAGCAGCTCAGGCGCACCCAATGAGCAGTTCTTC. It translates to CASSSGAPNEQFF.